This TCR beta chain was captured in a study of identifying expanded T cells in peripheral blood. J gave up 5 bases and V 3 bases, and 13 bases lay outside the gene matches. This CDR3 has 17 amino acids. CDR1 is SGDLS, CDR2 YYNGEE, per germline. Concerning this clone itself: The antigen is undetermined.

The data were produced by immunoSEQ multiplex PCR, yet TCRdb's version contains in-frame clones alone and is incomplete. The sample lists 90,000 to 100,000 clones, 88% occurring once. General study findings and limits: Differentially abundant clones: roughly 1.2 between replicates, around 17 at roughly 15 days, less than 25 at four. Across healthy donors, higher total template counts meant significantly greater roughly 2-week count variance.

Collection occurred without any documented infections or immune events in donors. This sequence was found in a person between 18 and 70 years old in good health. Sequences were obtained from blood. This chain links TRBV9 with TRBJ2-1, with 8 bases fitting TRBD2. CDR3 nucleotide sequence: TGTGCCAGCAGCGGCTGGCGCGGACTAGCCGGAGACAATGAGCAGTTCTTC. Amino acids: CASSGWRGLAGDNEQFF.